The 18 T cell receptor beta chains reported below all come from one sample, sequenced in a study of shared clonotypes between healthy human individuals (dated by TCRdb to 2018 to 2021). Library preparation employed the immunoSEQ multiplex PCR assay. The source is immuneACCESS, and TCRdb retained only in-frame sequences with V and J called. Part of the clones is not carried over; for the studies checked, unresolved V genes explain less than half of this, and the remainder is unexplained. Recorded for this sample are about 500,000 clones; around 77% of them occurred a single time. Jointly, the top ten make up more than 10% of the sample. The specimen was PBMCs. The receptors stem from a middle-aged woman in good health. Some clones in this sample may be carry-over from other donors' samples.

The CDR3 sequence: CASSEAGSGELFF. For the CDR3, the DNA is TGCGCCAGCAGCGAAGCGGGATCCGGGGAGCTGTTTTTT. The chain links TRBV5-1 to TRBJ2-2; 7 bases line up with TRBD2. Germline V lookup: CDR1 SGHRS, CDR2 YFSETQ. V lost 4 bases and J lost 6; bases outside the gene matches: 3. This CDR3 spans 13 amino acids.

This clone was seen once. The chain uses TRBV4-3 and TRBJ1-2; D is unclear. This CDR3 has 13 residues. With 0 bases removed from V and 3 bases from J, the gap between germline ends came to 5 bases. The germline CDR1 and CDR2 sequences are LGHNA and YSLEER. In DNA form, the CDR3 reads TGCGCCAGCAGCCAAGATCTTTACTATGGCTACACCTTC. Translated, it gives CASSQDLYYGYTF.

The chain couples TRBV13 to TRBJ1-2, with TRBD1 matching 8 bases. The V segment lost 2 bases and the J segment 4 bases; nucleotides outside the gene matches: 9. Looked up from germline, CDR1 is PRHDT and CDR2 is FYEKMQ (reference sequence). The CDR3 is made up of 16 amino acids. This CDR3 reads CASSLTRTGPFYGYTF. In DNA form, the CDR3 reads TGTGCCAGCAGCTTAACCCGGACAGGGCCCTTCTATGGCTACACCTTC.

This clone came up many times. V is TRBV7-2 and J is TRBJ1-5, with 9 bases identical to TRBD1. Germline V gives CDR1 SGHTA, CDR2 FQGNSA. The CDR3 consists of 16 residues. The junction had 5 bases not matched to a gene; V was cut back by 0 bases and J by 5 bases. DNA of the CDR3: TGTGCCAGCAGCTTAGCTTTTACAGGGGGCGATCAGCCCCAGCATTTT. Encoded protein: CASSLAFTGGDQPQHF.

Turning to this clone: A much larger clone differs by one base, so this may be a read error. V and J are TRBV4-3 and TRBJ2-1; perhaps TRBD1 as D (6 bases). This CDR3 comprises 15 residues. Germline assignment: CDR1 LGHNA and CDR2 YSLEER. The CDR3 loop is CASSQVGGGYNEQLF. CDR3 in DNA: TGCGCCAGCAGCCAAGTTGGGGGCGGGTACAATGAGCAGCTCTTC.

Notes on this clone: Being one base from a much bigger clone, this may be a read error. V usage is TRBV5-1 and J usage is TRBJ2-2; D gene unclear. Germline V gene lookup returns CDR1 SGHRS and CDR2 YFSETQ. This CDR3 region has 17 residues. The CDR3 is CAISLVGEAKNTGELFF. The CDR3 nucleotides are TGCGCCATCAGCTTGGTGGGTGAAGCGAAGAACACCGGGGAGCTGTTTTTT.

There are many counts of this clone. The gene calls are TRBV29-1 and TRBJ2-5; D may be TRBD2 (5 bases). The CDR3 covers 13 residues. Germline loops: CDR1 SQVTM, CDR2 ANQGSEA. Trimming took off 4 bases at V and 5 bases at J, with 14 bases between the two ends. The CDR3 DNA reads TGCAGCGTTGCCGAGGGAGCAAGGGAGACCCAGTACTTC. It specifies CSVAEGARETQYF.

The chain joins TRBV13 to TRBJ2-3; D may match TRBD1 or TRBD2 (5 bases each). The CDR3 has 13 residues. Deletions cut 2 bases from V and 9 bases from J, with 12 bases between. Germline V gene sequence: CDR1 PRHDT, CDR2 FYEKMQ (reference sequence). CDR3 residues: CASSLFGTRTQYF. The CDR3 DNA reads as TGTGCCAGCAGCTTATTTGGGACCCGAACGCAGTATTTT.

As for this clone: The likely explanation is a read error, given a far larger clone one base away. The rearrangement uses TRBV25-1 and TRBJ2-2, with a weak D call TRBD1 (7 bases). The CDR3 spans 14 residues. Germline CDR1 is MGHDK and CDR2 is SYGVNS. The CDR3 spells CASSEYEGAGGLFF. For the CDR3, the DNA is TGTGCCAGCAGTGAATATGAGGGGGCCGGGGGGCTGTTTTTT.

The CDR3 coding sequence is TGTGCCAGCAGCTCGGGGCCGGGGGCAGGCACAGATACGCAGTATTTT. Protein product: CASSSGPGAGTDTQYF. This rearrangement joins TRBV7-6 to TRBJ2-3; D tentatively fits TRBD1 or TRBD2 (6 bases each). Deletions cut 4 bases from V and 1 base from J, with 15 bases between. Germline lookup yields CDR1 SGHVS and CDR2 FNYEAQ. This CDR3 is built from 16 residues.

This clone was counted a few times. V gene TRBV28 combines with J gene TRBJ1-2, with D tentatively TRBD1 (6 bases). The V gene lost 6 bases and the J gene lost 4 bases, with 15 bases spanning the gap. Germline CDR1 MDHEN, CDR2 SYDVKM. The CDR3 is made up of 14 amino acids. As DNA, the CDR3 is TGTGCCAGCAGCCTCTTGGGGGCGACCTATGGCTACACCTTC. Translation gives CASSLLGATYGYTF.

J is TRBJ1-5 and V is TRBV27; D gene ambiguous. Germline values: CDR1 MNHEY, CDR2 SMNVEV (reference sequence). The V end lost 5 bases, the J end lost 0 bases, and 8 bases lay between the germline ends. The CDR3 totals 14 residues. CDR3 nucleotides: TGTGCCAGCAGTCCCTTAAATAGCAATCAGCCCCAGCATTTT. The encoded protein is CASSPLNSNQPQHF.

The CDR3 here is CASKRVNEKLFF. CDR3 nucleotide sequence: TGTGCCAGCAAAAGGGTCAACGAAAAACTGTTTTTT. The chain employs TRBV6-1 and TRBJ1-4; no reliable D call. The germline CDR1 and CDR2 sequences are MNHNS and SASEGT. Trimming cost V 7 bases and J 8 bases, with 11 bases left between them. The CDR3 contains 12 residues.

This chain links TRBV2 with TRBJ2-7; TRBD2 might be the D (5 bases). CDR1 and CDR2 (germline): SNHLY, FYNNEI. V was pared by 4 bases and J by 1 base, with 11 bases between. There are 14 residues in the CDR3. The CDR3 region is CASSVSRLSYEQYF. DNA of the CDR3: TGTGCCAGCAGTGTGAGCAGACTATCCTACGAGCAGTACTTC. The full variable domain, completed using reference TRBV2 and TRBJ2-7, is EPEVTQTPSHQVTQMGQEVILRCVPISNHLYFYWYRQILGQKVEFLVSFYNNEISEKSEIFDDQFSVERPDGSNFTLKIRSTKLEDSAMYFCASSVSRLSYEQYFGPGTRLTVT.

The J gene is TRBJ1-5, the V gene TRBV30, with TRBD1 matching over 8 bases. The CDR3 sequence is 19 residues long. After removal of 2 bases from V and 1 base from J, the junction contained 16 bases not matched to a gene. Germline assignment: CDR1 GTSNPN and CDR2 SVGIG (reference sequence). DNA for the CDR3: TGTGCCTGGAGTATGGCGGGACAGGTTCGTTGGAAGAGCAATCAGCCCCAGCATTTT. Amino acid sequence: CAWSMAGQVRWKSNQPQHF.

The chain couples TRBV6-5 to TRBJ1-5; 10 bases match TRBD1. The V and J ends lost 5 bases and 2 bases, in that order; junction bases with no gene match: 3. The CDR3 is 15 residues long. Germline-derived CDR1 and CDR2 are MNHEY and SVGAGI. The CDR3 nucleotides read TGTGCCAGCAGTCCCGGGACAGGGGGCAATCAGCCCCAGCATTTT. Protein sequence: CASSPGTGGNQPQHF.

The chain links TRBV6-1 to TRBJ1-2; possibly TRBD1 for D (5 bases). Germline V CDR1 and CDR2: MNHNS, SASEGT. Trimming shortened V by 2 bases and J by 6 bases, and 10 bases separated the two germline ends. This CDR3 contains 13 residues. In DNA, the CDR3 is TGTGCCAGCAGTGAATCAGGGAACGATGGCTACACCTTC. Amino acid sequence: CASSESGNDGYTF.

J is TRBJ2-7 and V is TRBV7-8; a possible D gene is TRBD1 (6 bases). With 5 bases removed from V and 5 bases from J, the gap between germline ends came to 16 bases. The CDR3 totals 14 residues. Per the germline V gene, CDR1 is SGHVS and CDR2 is FQNEAQ. The CDR3 sequence: CASSRVRGAHEQYF. The CDR3 bases are TGTGCCAGCAGCAGAGTCAGGGGCGCCCACGAGCAGTACTTC.